The entry below describes one T cell receptor beta chain. Its antigen is still unknown. The method was immunoSEQ multiplex PCR; TCRdb's version includes in-frame clones alone and lacks a portion of them. The repertoire holds fewer than 1.6 million clones, around 98.5% seen once, with around 0.38% in the top ten. This sample is part of a study of shared clonotypes between healthy human individuals. The V and J ends lost 2 bases and 0 bases respectively, with 10 bases between them. The germline CDR1 and CDR2 sequences are MNHEY and SVGAGI. CDR3 size: 15 residues. Study outcomes and limitations: Only blood samples were collected, and tissue repertoires likely differ.

This sequence was found in a man aged 25-45 years in good health. The chain links TRBV6-5 to TRBJ1-1; D gene ambiguous. Sequencing was carried out using naive CD4+ T cells sorted from blood. The subset denotes: CD45RA+ positively selected. CDR3 residues: CASSYMPGLNTEAFF. CDR3 nucleotide sequence: TGTGCCAGCAGTTACATGCCAGGTTTGAACACTGAAGCTTTCTTT.